A selection of T cell receptor beta chains follows, all from one sample in a study of blood T cell repertoires in COVID-19. Clones were read by immunoSEQ multiplex PCR, and TCRdb kept only the in-frame ones, dropping some. This sample carries more than 85,000 clones, 80% to 90% of them seen once, and the ten largest clones take approximately 15%. The sample comprised peripheral blood. Receptors originate from a woman aged 60-70 years with acute or convalescent COVID-19. CDR3s include the opening cysteine and the closing phenylalanine or tryptophan. Fields, in order: V gene, D gene, clone size, J gene, CDR3 protein, CDR3 DNA. A D gene is named only where the DNA matches it firmly. Size tells how often a clone was seen (once, few, many) or the class of an expanded clone, and some rows leave it out.

v_call: TRBV7-3; d_call: TRBD1; clone_size: once; j_call: TRBJ1-2; cdr3_aa: CASSTRQGSPNGYTF; cdr3_nt: TGTGCCAGCAGCACACGACAGGGTTCGCCCAATGGCTACACCTTC
v_call: TRBV4-3; d_call: TRBD1; clone_size: -; j_call: TRBJ1-5; cdr3_aa: CASSQDRTGGAGQPQHF; cdr3_nt: TGCGCCAGCAGCCAAGATAGGACAGGGGGCGCGGGTCAGCCCCAGCATTTT
v_call: TRBV19; d_call: -; clone_size: few; j_call: TRBJ1-5; cdr3_aa: CATAAGVDQPQHF; cdr3_nt: TGTGCCACCGCGGCGGGGGTCGATCAGCCCCAGCATTTT
v_call: TRBV2; d_call: -; clone_size: -; j_call: TRBJ1-4; cdr3_aa: CASVRPGGGGEKLFF; cdr3_nt: TGTGCCAGCGTTCGGCCGGGGGGCGGAGGTGAAAAACTGTTTTTT
v_call: TRBV6-5; d_call: -; clone_size: -; j_call: TRBJ1-6; cdr3_aa: CASSLRAFNSPLHF; cdr3_nt: TGTGCCAGCAGTCTCAGGGCTTTCAATTCACCCCTCCACTTT
v_call: TRBV28; d_call: TRBD1; clone_size: -; j_call: TRBJ2-7; cdr3_aa: CASSLLGRGQNEQYF; cdr3_nt: TGTGCCAGCAGTTTATTAGGCAGGGGGCAAAACGAGCAGTACTTC
v_call: TRBV9; d_call: TRBD1; clone_size: -; j_call: TRBJ1-5; cdr3_aa: CASSATGGGQPQHF; cdr3_nt: TGTGCCAGCAGCGCTACAGGGGGAGGGCAGCCCCAGCATTTT
v_call: TRBV9; d_call: TRBD1; clone_size: -; j_call: TRBJ1-2; cdr3_aa: CASSPTGQGIHGYTF; cdr3_nt: TGTGCCAGCAGCCCCACAGGACAGGGCATACATGGCTACACCTTC
v_call: TRBV5-4; d_call: -; clone_size: -; j_call: TRBJ2-5; cdr3_aa: CASSFQGSETQYF; cdr3_nt: TGTGCCAGCAGCTTTCAGGGATCGGAGACCCAGTACTTC
v_call: TRBV18; d_call: TRBD1; clone_size: -; j_call: TRBJ1-1; cdr3_aa: CASSPQTGRNTEAFF; cdr3_nt: TGTGCCAGCTCACCACAGACAGGGAGGAACACTGAAGCTTTCTTT
v_call: TRBV11-2; d_call: -; clone_size: few; j_call: TRBJ2-5; cdr3_aa: CASSLDPRGGIETQYF; cdr3_nt: TGTGCCAGCAGCTTAGACCCGAGGGGGGGCATCGAGACCCAGTACTTC
v_call: TRBV5-1; d_call: -; clone_size: -; j_call: TRBJ1-1; cdr3_aa: CASSPGSGGTEAFF; cdr3_nt: TGCGCCAGCAGCCCCGGGAGTGGGGGGACTGAAGCTTTCTTT
v_call: TRBV24-1; d_call: -; clone_size: -; j_call: TRBJ1-5; cdr3_aa: CATSDLTWPLPGERAPSNQPQHF; cdr3_nt: TGTGCCACCAGTGATTTGACCTGGCCCCTCCCAGGGGAGAGAGCCCCTAGCAATCAGCCCCAGCATTTT
v_call: TRBV5-1; d_call: -; clone_size: -; j_call: TRBJ1-1; cdr3_aa: CASSLDRVGRETEAFF; cdr3_nt: TGCGCCAGCAGCTTGGACAGGGTGGGGAGGGAGACTGAAGCTTTCTTT
v_call: TRBV14; d_call: TRBD2; clone_size: -; j_call: TRBJ2-3; cdr3_aa: CASSQDRLADTQYF; cdr3_nt: TGTGCCAGCAGCCAAGATAGGCTAGCGGACACGCAGTATTTT
v_call: TRBV6-5; d_call: TRBD1; clone_size: medium-sized; j_call: TRBJ1-2; cdr3_aa: CASSYGAGGGYTF; cdr3_nt: TGTGCCAGCAGTTACGGGGCAGGGGGCGGCTACACCTTC
v_call: TRBV7-9; d_call: TRBD1; clone_size: -; j_call: TRBJ1-2; cdr3_aa: CASSWTGSIYGYTF; cdr3_nt: TGTGCCAGCAGCTGGACAGGGTCTATCTATGGCTACACCTTC
v_call: TRBV7-6; d_call: -; clone_size: -; j_call: TRBJ1-3; cdr3_aa: CASSLERGSGNTIYF; cdr3_nt: TGTGCCAGCAGCTTAGAGAGGGGGTCTGGAAACACCATATATTTT
v_call: TRBV5-4; d_call: -; clone_size: -; j_call: TRBJ2-5; cdr3_aa: CASSPKSGMETQYF; cdr3_nt: TGTGCCAGCAGCCCGAAATCGGGGATGGAGACCCAGTACTTC
v_call: TRBV4-3; d_call: TRBD1; clone_size: -; j_call: TRBJ1-6; cdr3_aa: CASSLTTGGNSYNSPLHF; cdr3_nt: TGCGCCAGCAGCCTTACCACAGGGGGTAACTCCTATAATTCACCCCTCCACTTT
v_call: TRBV7-3; d_call: -; clone_size: once; j_call: TRBJ1-1; cdr3_aa: CASSSYGGDTEAFF; cdr3_nt: TGTGCCAGCAGCTCCTATGGGGGGGACACTGAAGCTTTCTTT
v_call: TRBV6-2/TRBV6-3; d_call: TRBD2; clone_size: once; j_call: TRBJ2-4; cdr3_aa: CASSLAGVGNIQYF; cdr3_nt: TGTGCCAGCAGCTTAGCGGGGGTCGGTAACATTCAGTACTTC
v_call: TRBV7-2; d_call: TRBD1; clone_size: -; j_call: TRBJ1-4; cdr3_aa: CASSLRRDRGEKLFF; cdr3_nt: TGTGCCAGCAGCTTAAGGCGGGACAGGGGCGAAAAACTGTTTTTT
v_call: TRBV6-1; d_call: -; clone_size: -; j_call: TRBJ1-4; cdr3_aa: CASTITGATNEKLFF; cdr3_nt: TGTGCCAGCACCATCACGGGGGCAACTAATGAAAAACTGTTTTTT
v_call: TRBV6-6; d_call: -; clone_size: -; j_call: TRBJ2-3; cdr3_aa: CASIRILGPRPTDTQYF; cdr3_nt: TGTGCCAGCATTCGTATACTGGGGCCACGGCCCACAGATACGCAGTATTTT
v_call: TRBV12-3/TRBV12-4; d_call: -; clone_size: -; j_call: TRBJ2-5; cdr3_aa: CASSHFYQETQYF; cdr3_nt: TGTGCCAGCAGCCACTTCTACCAAGAGACCCAGTACTTC
v_call: TRBV7-9; d_call: -; clone_size: -; j_call: TRBJ2-3; cdr3_aa: CASSREGGNTDTQYF; cdr3_nt: TGTGCCAGCAGTAGGGAGGGGGGAAACACAGATACGCAGTATTTT
v_call: TRBV9; d_call: -; clone_size: -; j_call: TRBJ1-3; cdr3_aa: CASSVMGAKGNTIYF; cdr3_nt: TGTGCCAGCAGCGTAATGGGGGCTAAAGGAAACACCATATATTTT
v_call: TRBV9; d_call: -; clone_size: -; j_call: TRBJ2-7; cdr3_aa: CASSVGSGYYEQYF; cdr3_nt: TGTGCCAGCAGCGTAGGGTCAGGGTACTACGAGCAGTACTTC
v_call: TRBV2; d_call: TRBD1; clone_size: -; j_call: TRBJ2-1; cdr3_aa: CASSGGQGALYEQFF; cdr3_nt: TGTGCCAGCAGTGGGGGGCAGGGGGCTTTGTATGAGCAGTTCTTC
v_call: TRBV11-2; d_call: TRBD1; clone_size: -; j_call: TRBJ2-7; cdr3_aa: CASSLFRTGYEQYF; cdr3_nt: TGTGCCAGCAGCTTATTCCGGACAGGCTACGAGCAGTACTTC
v_call: TRBV6-5; d_call: -; clone_size: -; j_call: TRBJ1-5; cdr3_aa: CASRSDRYSNQPQHF; cdr3_nt: TGTGCCAGCAGATCCGACAGGTATAGCAATCAGCCCCAGCATTTT